The 19 T cell receptor delta chains in this list originate from one sample, sequenced in a study of Vδ1+ human thymocytes. Study-level findings and limits: Thymic TRG and TRD repertoires appeared highly polyclonal.

Their antigen targets remain unknown. Sequences come from RNA converted to cDNA by reverse transcription. Pooled V-gene forward primers with one constant-region reverse primer generated the CDR3 amplicons by multiplex PCR. TCRdb fed the multiplex PCR reads to CATT. The repertoire has some 73,000 delta-chain clones, 30% to 45% of them found once; the top ten carry roughly 0.25%. Sequencing was performed on Vdelta1+ gamma-delta thymocytes from the thymus. Subset here: FACS-sorted CD3+ TCRalphabeta- TCRVdelta1+ TCRVdelta2- thymocytes. Receptors were obtained from a boy in the first two years of life who had congenital heart surgery.

The chain uses TRDV3 and TRDJ1, with TRDD3 matching over 10 bases. J was trimmed by 3 bases and V by 2 bases; bases with no gene match: 12. Germline values: CDR1 TVYSNPD, CDR2 GDNSRS (reference sequence). The CDR3 consists of 16 residues. The CDR3 spells CAFCMWGILVADKLIF. DNA for the CDR3: TGTGCCTTTTGTATGTGGGGGATACTAGTTGCCGATAAACTCATCTTT.

The chain joins TRDV1 to TRDJ1; 8 bases align to TRDD3. This CDR3 is 20 amino acids long. V gave up 0 bases and J gave up 3 bases; unmatched junction bases: 18. CDR1 is TSWWSYY and CDR2 is QGS in the germline V gene. CDR3 bases: TGTGCTCTTGGGGAACTATGGGGGGATAAGCCCCCAAGAACCGCCGATAAACTCATCTTT. It is translated as CALGELWGDKPPRTADKLIF.

Only a few counts were recorded for this clone. This chain uses TRDV1 with TRDJ1; tentatively, D is TRDD3 (5 bases). The ends were cut back, 2 bases at V and 7 bases at J, with 26 bases in the middle. The CDR3 is 18 residues long. CDR1 and CDR2 from the germline V gene are TSWWSYY and QGS. The CDR3: CALGEASPHRGPWSKLIF. The CDR3 DNA sequence: TGTGCTCTTGGGGAAGCCTCCCCCCATCGGGGGCCATGGAGTAAACTCATCTTT.

The chain joins TRDV1 to TRDJ1; 10 bases map to TRDD3. Losses at the gene ends were 2 bases for V and 1 base for J; bases not matched to a gene: 13. The germline gives CDR1 TSWWSYY, CDR2 QGS. The CDR3 spans 19 residues. Here the CDR3 reads CALGEKHWGITVRTDKLIF. The CDR3 region has the DNA TGTGCTCTTGGGGAAAAGCACTGGGGGATTACTGTACGCACCGATAAACTCATCTTT.

Only a few counts were recorded for this clone. V gene TRDV1 combines with J gene TRDJ1, with 9 bases lining up with TRDD3. J was trimmed by 3 bases and V by 0 bases; bases with no gene match: 11. CDR1 TSWWSYY and CDR2 QGS come from the germline V gene. There are 18 residues in the CDR3. The CDR3 sequence: CALGELPPTGGKADKLIF. CDR3 coding DNA: TGTGCTCTTGGGGAACTTCCGCCCACTGGGGGAAAGGCCGATAAACTCATCTTT.

This chain connects TRDV2 to TRDJ1, with TRDD3 matching 8 bases. Germline V CDR1 and CDR2: GEAIGNYY, EKD. The V and J ends lost 1 base and 1 base, in that order; junction bases with no gene match: 28. This CDR3 is built from 23 residues. The CDR3 DNA reads as TGTGCCTGTGACACGTCAGAGGTTTGTCCTTCTCCCGGTACTGGGGGTCTCACCGATAAACTCATCTTT. Amino acid sequence: CACDTSEVCPSPGTGGLTDKLIF.

The V call is TRDV1, the J call TRDJ1, with 10 bases aligning to TRDD3. Germline lookup yields CDR1 TSWWSYY and CDR2 QGS. The CDR3 totals 17 residues. With V trimmed by 9 bases and J by 4 bases, 17 bases remained unmatched. The CDR3 sequence: CALSFLLRRGIRDKLIF. CDR3 nucleotides: TGTGCTCTCAGTTTCCTACTCCGCCGGGGGATACGCGATAAACTCATCTTT.

This clone was seen ten or more times. The chain employs TRDV2 and TRDJ1, with TRDD3 matching 7 bases. The germline gives CDR1 GEAIGNYY, CDR2 EKD. The length of the CDR3 is 17 residues. The ends lost 1 base at V and 0 bases at J; junction bases unmatched: 10. CDR3 protein: CACDTGGGTKYTDKLIF. As DNA, the CDR3 is TGTGCCTGTGACACTGGGGGAGGGACTAAGTACACCGATAAACTCATCTTT.

This clone has more than one count but fewer than ten. The J gene is TRDJ1, the V gene TRDV1; 8 nucleotides line up with TRDD3. V shed 0 bases, J shed 0 bases, and the junction held 27 bases outside the gene matches. Per germline, CDR1 TSWWSYY and CDR2 QGS. There are 24 residues in the CDR3. CDR3 sequence: CALGELGSSPWYWGSSSYTDKLIF. CDR3 nucleotide sequence: TGTGCTCTTGGGGAACTTGGGTCCTCCCCTTGGTACTGGGGGTCCTCTTCTTACACCGATAAACTCATCTTT.

The sample holds a few counts of this clone. The genes are TRDV1 and TRDJ1; D uncertain. V lost 2 bases and J 0 bases, leaving 22 bases between the germline ends. From germline, CDR1 is TSWWSYY and CDR2 QGS. The CDR3 extends over 19 amino acids. The CDR3 loop reads CALGEVTFPLRRYTDKLIF. For the CDR3, the DNA is TGTGCTCTTGGGGAAGTCACCTTTCCACTTCGGAGGTACACCGATAAACTCATCTTT.

V and J are TRDV1 and TRDJ1; 7 positions agree with TRDD3. The V and J ends lost 2 bases and 0 bases, in that order; junction bases with no gene match: 27. The CDR3 length is 23 residues. Germline V gene sequence: CDR1 TSWWSYY, CDR2 QGS. The CDR3 is CALGEAFPYTIWGTPGYTDKLIF. The CDR3 coding sequence is TGTGCTCTTGGGGAAGCTTTTCCCTACACGATTTGGGGGACCCCCGGGTACACCGATAAACTCATCTTT.

V is TRDV1 and J is TRDJ1; weak D call: TRDD3 (6 bases). The germline CDR1 and CDR2 sequences are TSWWSYY and QGS. V gave up 2 bases and J gave up 1 base, with 20 bases separating them. The CDR3 is 18 residues long. The CDR3 bases are TGTGCTCTTGGGGAATCGGGTCCCTTGGGGGTAGGCACCGATAAACTCATCTTT. Protein: CALGESGPLGVGTDKLIF.

The sample holds a few counts of this clone. The chain links TRDV1 to TRDJ1; 9 nucleotides agree with TRDD3. V lost 3 bases to trimming and J lost 6 bases; unmatched junction nucleotides: 17. This CDR3 has 18 amino acids. The germline gives CDR1 TSWWSYY, CDR2 QGS. The CDR3 sequence is CALGERSSTILGDNKLIF. The CDR3, as DNA: TGTGCTCTTGGGGAGCGGTCTTCCACAATACTGGGGGACAATAAACTCATCTTT.

Only a few counts were recorded for this clone. The chain links TRDV1 to TRDJ1; no firm D call. CDR3 length: 16 residues. Trimming cost V 1 base and J 0 bases, with 12 bases left between them. Germline V gene lookup returns CDR1 TSWWSYY and CDR2 QGS. The CDR3 DNA reads TGTGCTCTTGGGGAACCACCCATTACTTACACCGATAAACTCATCTTT. As protein: CALGEPPITYTDKLIF.

This clone occurred a few times. A read error may produce the germline difference seen at one junction end. This specimen includes other DNA sequences encoding the same CDR3. The chain recombines TRDV1 with TRDJ1; 8 bases match TRDD3. The CDR3 is 21 amino acids. Germline CDR1 reads TSWWSYY; CDR2 reads QGS. The CDR3 coding sequence is TGCGCTCTTGGGGAACCAGCCCCTCGACGGGGCTGGGGGACGAACACCGATAAACTCATCTTT. Protein sequence: CALGEPAPRRGWGTNTDKLIF.

Only a few counts were recorded for this clone. The V gene is TRDV1, the J gene TRDJ1; TRDD3 matches at 9 bases. The germline V gene has CDR1 TSWWSYY and CDR2 QGS. V trimming: 1 base; J trimming: 0 bases; junction bases outside the gene matches: 9. The CDR3 has 18 amino acids. The CDR3 sequence is CALGEPRLGDAYTDKLIF. CDR3 sequence (DNA): TGTGCTCTTGGGGAACCACGTCTGGGGGATGCGTACACCGATAAACTCATCTTT.

This chain connects TRDV1 to TRDJ1; D perhaps matches TRDD3 (8 bases). The CDR3 runs 22 residues. V lost 2 bases, J lost 0 bases, and 31 bases lay in between. Germline V gene data show CDR1 as TSWWSYY and CDR2 as QGS. CDR3 nucleotides: TGTGCTCTTGGGGAAGGAGGACCTTCCTCCAATACTGGGGGTACGTACACCGATAAACTCATCTTT. Its protein is CALGEGGPSSNTGGTYTDKLIF.

V gene TRDV1 combines with J gene TRDJ1, with 12 bases lining up with TRDD3. CDR1 and CDR2 from the germline V gene are TSWWSYY and QGS. After removal of 2 bases from V and 3 bases from J, the junction contained 25 bases not matched to a gene. The CDR3 contains 23 residues. CDR3 loop: CALGERVLRSTGGYWGFPDKLIF. The CDR3 DNA is TGTGCTCTTGGGGAAAGGGTCCTACGGAGTACTGGGGGATACTGGGGCTTTCCCGATAAACTCATCTTT.

This clone has just a few counts. The V call is TRDV1, the J call TRDJ1; 7 nucleotides match TRDD2. Germline V CDR1 and CDR2: TSWWSYY, QGS. CDR3 length: 18 residues. The V gene end was trimmed by 3 bases and the J gene end by 0 bases; junction bases not matched to a gene: 13. Here the CDR3 DNA reads TGTGCTCTTGGGGACACCTGTCCTTCCTGCCGATACACCGATAAACTCATCTTT. This encodes CALGDTCPSCRYTDKLIF.